This is a list of T cell receptor beta chains from one sample in a study of T cells in Graves' hyperthyroidism and ophthalmopathy. TCRdb re-called the multiplex PCR reads through MiXCR, storing one row per CDR3 protein. The sample shows 300,000 to 450,000 distinct CDR3 sequences, approximately 18% of them seen only once. The sequenced sample was blood. These receptors came from a man between 18 and 35 years old with Graves' ophthalmopathy. The CDR3 runs from the conserved cysteine through the conserved F or W. Each record gives: J gene, D gene, clone size, V gene, CDR3 protein, CDR3 DNA. D genes are given only for firm matches. The size of a clone is reported for some rows only, either as once, few or many, or as a class for expanded clones.

>TRBJ2-7|NA|NA|TRBV4-1
CASSQHQDGYEQYF
TGCGCCAGCAGCCAGCACCAGGACGGGTACGAGCAGTACTTC
>TRBJ1-6|TRBD1|many|TRBV6-1
CASSNRDRGSYNSPLHF
TGTGCCAGCAGCAACCGGGACAGGGGTTCCTATAATTCACCCCTCCACTTT
>TRBJ1-1|NA|NA|TRBV20-1
CSVRGGPDEAFF
TGCAGTGTAAGGGGGGGGCCCGATGAAGCTTTCTTT
>TRBJ1-2|TRBD1|NA|TRBV19
CASSWDSRNYGYTF
TGTGCCTCCTCGTGGGACAGCAGGAACTATGGCTACACCTTC
>TRBJ1-2|NA|NA|TRBV18
CASSPSQVGDGYTF
TGTGCCAGCTCACCATCCCAGGTTGGGGATGGCTACACCTTC
>TRBJ2-7|TRBD2|NA|TRBV13
CASSLGTSGSLEQYF
TGTGCCAGCAGCTTAGGGACTAGCGGCAGTCTGGAGCAGTACTTC
>TRBJ2-2|TRBD1|many|TRBV2
CASSSSSDRANTGELFF
TGTGCCAGCAGCTCTTCTTCGGACAGGGCTAACACCGGGGAGCTGTTTTTT
>TRBJ2-2|NA|many|TRBV3-1
CASSQVQNTGELFF
TGTGCCAGCAGCCAAGTGCAGAACACCGGGGAGCTGTTTTTT
>TRBJ2-7|NA|many|TRBV6-1
CASSYGDGPYSYEQYF
TGTGCCAGCAGTTATGGGGATGGCCCCTACTCCTACGAGCAGTACTTC
>TRBJ2-7|NA|NA|TRBV28
CASSYTRGAPAREQYF
TGTGCCAGCAGTTATACGAGGGGGGCGCCCGCCCGCGAGCAGTACTTC
>TRBJ2-7|NA|NA|TRBV20-1
CSALQERLSGLYEQYF
TGCAGTGCTTTACAAGAAAGACTCTCGGGACTCTACGAGCAGTACTTC
>TRBJ2-3|TRBD2|few|TRBV6-1
CAKSRASGGTSTDTQYF
TGTGCCAAGAGCCGGGCTAGCGGGGGGACTAGCACAGATACGCAGTATTTT
>TRBJ1-5|TRBD1|NA|TRBV19
CASSLQGAGYSNQPQHF
TGTGCCAGTAGCCTACAGGGGGCCGGGTATAGCAATCAGCCCCAGCATTTT
>TRBJ2-2|NA|NA|TRBV7-9
CARGPNTGELFF
TGTGCTAGAGGCCCGAACACCGGGGAGCTGTTTTTT
>TRBJ2-5|NA|many|TRBV6-6
CASSYLVGQETQYF
TGTGCCAGCAGTTACCTTGTCGGCCAAGAGACCCAGTACTTC
>TRBJ2-3|TRBD2|NA|TRBV5-1
CASSLGPRGTPAGGPTDTQYF
TGCGCCAGCAGCTTGGGGCCCAGGGGTACTCCAGCGGGGGGCCCCACAGATACGCAGTATTTT
>TRBJ2-5|NA|many|TRBV6-5
CASSYNGGQETQYF
TGTGCCAGCAGTTACAACGGGGGTCAAGAGACCCAGTACTTC
>TRBJ1-2|TRBD1|many|TRBV28
CASKQTGRGYTF
TGTGCCAGCAAACAGACAGGGCGAGGCTACACCTTC
>TRBJ1-1|NA|NA|TRBV19
CASSISANTEAFF
TGTGCCAGTAGTATTAGCGCGAACACTGAAGCTTTCTTT
>TRBJ1-5|NA|many|TRBV2
CASMSGQNQPQHF
TGTGCCAGCATGTCGGGCCAGAATCAGCCCCAGCATTTT
>TRBJ1-3|TRBD1|few|TRBV3-1
CASSQQGARGNTIYF
TGTGCCAGCAGCCAACAGGGGGCGCGTGGAAACACCATATATTTT
>TRBJ1-6|NA|many|TRBV2
CASSEGDVNSPLHF
TGTGCCAGCAGTGAAGGGGACGTTAATTCACCCCTCCACTTT